These T cell receptor beta chains were read from a single sample in a study of cytomegalovirus exposure and HLA in healthy donors. Method: immunoSEQ multiplex PCR; TCRdb's copy keeps in-frame clones and lacks some. This table holds some 70,000 clones. Sequenced input: PBMCs. These receptors were collected from a female donor in good health and CMV-seropositive. Both conserved end residues are part of each CDR3. Fields, in order: CDR3 protein, CDR3 DNA, J gene, D gene, V gene. D genes are given only for firm matches.

CAWRPPGWGFNEKLFF,TGTGCCTGGAGACCCCCAGGGTGGGGTTTTAATGAAAAACTGTTTTTT,TRBJ1-4,NA,TRBV30
CASSPGREGGTEAFF,TGTGCCAGCTCACCCGGGCGGGAGGGTGGCACTGAAGCTTTCTTT,TRBJ1-1,NA,TRBV18
CASSEGASGRAGEQFF,TGTGCCAGCAGTGAAGGGGCTAGCGGGAGGGCCGGTGAGCAGTTCTTC,TRBJ2-1,TRBD2,TRBV6-1
CGSRQGYTEAFF,TGCGGCTCAAGACAGGGTTACACTGAAGCTTTCTTT,TRBJ1-1,TRBD1,TRBV29-1
CASSPLAGGLPSNQPQHF,TGTGCCAGTAGTCCCTTGGCAGGGGGCCTTCCTAGCAATCAGCCCCAGCATTTT,TRBJ1-5,TRBD1,TRBV19
CASSQEVVMGGESSYNEQFF,TGTGCCAGCAGCCAAGAAGTGGTTATGGGCGGGGAGAGCTCCTACAATGAGCAGTTCTTC,TRBJ2-1,NA,TRBV14
CASSVVARVGNTGELFF,TGTGCCAGCAGCGTAGTAGCCCGTGTAGGGAACACCGGGGAGCTGTTTTTT,TRBJ2-2,NA,TRBV9
CASSSRTGLDTDTQYF,TGTGCCAGCAGCAGCAGGACAGGTCTCGACACAGATACGCAGTATTTT,TRBJ2-3,TRBD1,TRBV7-9
CAWSVPLLERQETQYF,TGTGCCTGGAGTGTACCCCTCCTTGAACGGCAAGAGACCCAGTACTTC,TRBJ2-5,NA,TRBV30
CASSVGQGSYTQYF,TGTGCCAGCAGCGTAGGACAGGGATCCTATACGCAGTATTTT,TRBJ2-3,TRBD1,TRBV9
CAIQEGLNTGELFF,TGTGCCATCCAGGAGGGCCTGAACACCGGGGAGCTGTTTTTT,TRBJ2-2,NA,TRBV2
CASSLEIRHSNQPQHF,TGCGCCAGCAGCTTGGAGATCAGGCATAGCAATCAGCCCCAGCATTTT,TRBJ1-5,NA,TRBV5-1
CASSGFRRGRSGANVLTF,TGTGCCAGCAGTGGATTCCGCAGGGGCCGCTCTGGGGCCAACGTCCTGACTTTC,TRBJ2-6,NA,TRBV2
CAWSVGAGGETQYF,TGTGCCTGGAGTGTAGGAGCGGGGGGGGAGACCCAGTACTTC,TRBJ2-5,TRBD2,TRBV30
CASSRRGGADHTEAFF,TGTGCCAGCAGCCGACGGGGAGGGGCCGATCACACTGAAGCTTTCTTT,TRBJ1-1,NA,TRBV7-3
CASSLRGVMPDTQYF,TGCGCCAGCAGCTTACGGGGGGTAATGCCAGATACGCAGTATTTT,TRBJ2-3,TRBD2,TRBV5-1
CASSLGLAGGPNQETQYF,TGCGCCAGCAGCCTTGGGCTAGCGGGAGGGCCGAACCAAGAGACCCAGTACTTC,TRBJ2-5,TRBD2,TRBV5-1
CASSQARSDRARGNTIYF,TGTGCCAGCAGCCAAGCCCGATCGGACAGGGCGCGGGGAAACACCATATATTTT,TRBJ1-3,TRBD1,TRBV14
CAVRQSATMDTEAFF,TGTGCCGTCAGACAGAGCGCGACAATGGACACTGAAGCTTTCTTT,TRBJ1-1,NA,TRBV6-1
CASSVGSSYSTDTQYF,TGTGCCAGCAGCGTAGGGTCTAGCTATAGCACAGATACGCAGTATTTT,TRBJ2-3,NA,TRBV9
CASSFWTSGEETQYF,TGTGCCAGTAGTTTCTGGACTAGCGGGGAAGAGACCCAGTACTTC,TRBJ2-5,TRBD2,TRBV19
CSARTGGPGNEQFF,TGCAGCGCCCGAACGGGAGGGCCCGGCAATGAGCAGTTCTTC,TRBJ2-1,TRBD2,TRBV29-1
CASSLNRGGIQYF,TGTGCCAGCAGTCTCAACAGGGGAGGCATTCAGTACTTC,TRBJ2-4,NA,TRBV6-5
CASSLGQGEHNEQFF,TGCGCCAGCAGCTTGGGACAGGGAGAACACAATGAGCAGTTCTTC,TRBJ2-1,TRBD1,TRBV5-1
CASSPRTGVNNEQFF,TGTGCCAGCTCACCTAGGACAGGGGTTAACAATGAGCAGTTCTTC,TRBJ2-1,TRBD1,TRBV18
CASSGRTGANTGELFF,TGTGCCAGCAGCGGCCGGACAGGGGCGAACACCGGGGAGCTGTTTTTT,TRBJ2-2,TRBD1,TRBV7-6
CASSPRQNTGELFF,TGTGCCAGCTCACCACGACAGAACACCGGGGAGCTGTTTTTT,TRBJ2-2,NA,TRBV18
CASSLEIREDTQYF,TGCGCCAGCAGCTTGGAGATTCGGGAAGATACGCAGTATTTT,TRBJ2-3,NA,TRBV5-1
CASSPHLNEQFF,TGTGCCAGCAGCCCACACCTCAATGAGCAGTTCTTC,TRBJ2-1,NA,TRBV7-6
CASSLIAGPTDTQYF,TGCGCCAGCAGCTTAATAGCGGGGCCCACAGATACGCAGTATTTT,TRBJ2-3,TRBD2,TRBV5-1
CASNPRQGQNNEQFF,TGTGCCAGCAACCCACGACAGGGACAGAACAATGAGCAGTTCTTC,TRBJ2-1,TRBD1,TRBV5-4
CASTSAQRAFF,TGTGCCAGCACCTCAGCTCAGCGGGCTTTCTTT,TRBJ1-1,NA,TRBV28
CASSRDRGYYEQYF,TGTGCCAGCAGCCGGGACAGGGGCTACTACGAGCAGTACTTC,TRBJ2-7,TRBD1,TRBV6-1
CASSQDGDYEQYF,TGCGCCAGCAGCCAAGACGGGGACTACGAGCAGTACTTC,TRBJ2-7,NA,TRBV4-3
CASSPGSAGSSYNEQFF,TGTGCCAGCAGCCCAGGATCGGCGGGCTCCTCCTACAATGAGCAGTTCTTC,TRBJ2-1,NA,TRBV14
CAWSRGKGEQYF,TGTGCCTGGAGCAGGGGGAAAGGCGAGCAGTACTTC,TRBJ2-7,TRBD1,TRBV30
CSVSISPGVEQYF,TGCAGCGTCTCAATCTCTCCGGGAGTCGAGCAGTACTTC,TRBJ2-7,NA,TRBV29-1
CASSIVSGEGRGYTF,TGTGCCAGTAGTATAGTGAGCGGCGAGGGTCGGGGCTACACCTTC,TRBJ1-2,NA,TRBV19
CASSSTPGTGNSPLHF,TGCGCCAGCAGCAGTACCCCCGGGACAGGGAATTCACCCCTCCACTTT,TRBJ1-6,TRBD1,TRBV5-1
CSVGQGGSYEQYF,TGCAGCGTTGGGCAGGGAGGGTCCTACGAGCAGTACTTC,TRBJ2-7,TRBD2,TRBV29-1
CASRLDRGGYEQYF,TGTGCAAGTCGCTTGGACAGGGGCGGTTACGAGCAGTACTTC,TRBJ2-7,NA,TRBV12-2
CASSQGWRTGQNSPLHF,TGCGCCAGCAGCCAAGGGTGGAGGACAGGGCAAAATTCACCCCTCCACTTT,TRBJ1-6,TRBD1,TRBV4-3